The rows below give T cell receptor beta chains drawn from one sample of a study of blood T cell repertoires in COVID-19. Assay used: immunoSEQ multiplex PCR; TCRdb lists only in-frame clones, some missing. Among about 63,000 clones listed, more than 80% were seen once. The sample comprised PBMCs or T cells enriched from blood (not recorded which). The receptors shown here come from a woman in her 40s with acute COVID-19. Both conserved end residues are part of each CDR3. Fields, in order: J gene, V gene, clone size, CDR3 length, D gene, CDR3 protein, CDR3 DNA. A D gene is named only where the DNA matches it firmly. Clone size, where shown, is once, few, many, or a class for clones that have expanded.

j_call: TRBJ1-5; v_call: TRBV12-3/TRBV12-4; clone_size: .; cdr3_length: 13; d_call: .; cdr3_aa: CASSLAGDQPQHF; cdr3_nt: TGTGCCAGCAGTTTGGCCGGGGATCAGCCCCAGCATTTT
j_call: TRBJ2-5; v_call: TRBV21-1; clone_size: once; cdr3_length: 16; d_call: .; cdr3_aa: CASSKLTGSKQETQYF; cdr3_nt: TGTGCCAGCAGCAAATTGACGGGTAGTAAGCAAGAGACCCAGTACTTC
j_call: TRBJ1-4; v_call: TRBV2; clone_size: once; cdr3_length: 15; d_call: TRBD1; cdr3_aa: CASTMDRGRNEKLFF; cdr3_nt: TGTGCCAGCACCATGGACAGGGGGCGGAATGAAAAACTGTTTTTT
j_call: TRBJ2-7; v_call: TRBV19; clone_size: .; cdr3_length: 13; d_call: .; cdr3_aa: CASSIGLAFEQYF; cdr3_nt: TGTGCCAGTAGTATTGGCCTAGCGTTCGAGCAGTACTTC
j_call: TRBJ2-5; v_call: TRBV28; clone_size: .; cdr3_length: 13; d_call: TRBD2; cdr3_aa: CASSLPGGETQYF; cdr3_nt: TGTGCCAGCAGTCTTCCGGGGGGGGAGACCCAGTACTTC
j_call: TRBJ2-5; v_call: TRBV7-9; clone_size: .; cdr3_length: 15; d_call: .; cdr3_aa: CASSLVGTEQETQYF; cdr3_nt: TGTGCCAGCAGCTTGGTCGGGACTGAACAAGAGACCCAGTACTTC
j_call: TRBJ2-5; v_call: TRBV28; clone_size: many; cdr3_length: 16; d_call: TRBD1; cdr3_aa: CASSPGAGQEQETQYF; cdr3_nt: TGTGCCAGCAGTCCCGGGGCGGGACAGGAACAAGAGACCCAGTACTTC
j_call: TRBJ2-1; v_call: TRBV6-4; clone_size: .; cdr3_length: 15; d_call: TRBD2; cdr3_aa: CASSDSGGAYNEQFF; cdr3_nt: TGTGCCAGCAGTGACAGCGGGGGGGCCTACAATGAGCAGTTCTTC
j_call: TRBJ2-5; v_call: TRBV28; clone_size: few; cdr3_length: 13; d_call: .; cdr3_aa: CASSGTHGETQYF; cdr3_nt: TGTGCCAGCTCCGGGACTCACGGGGAGACCCAGTACTTC
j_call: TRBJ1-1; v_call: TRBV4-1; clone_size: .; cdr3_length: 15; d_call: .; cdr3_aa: CASSQKQDMNTEAFF; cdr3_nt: TGCGCCAGCAGCCAAAAGCAGGACATGAACACTGAAGCTTTCTTT
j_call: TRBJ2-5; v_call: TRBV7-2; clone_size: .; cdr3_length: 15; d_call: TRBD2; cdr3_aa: CASSLGGRLAGTQYF; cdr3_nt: TGTGCCAGCAGCTTAGGGGGTCGGCTAGCGGGGACCCAGTACTTC
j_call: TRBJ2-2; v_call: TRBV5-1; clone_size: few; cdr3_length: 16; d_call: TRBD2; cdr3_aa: CASSAQRGVNTGELFF; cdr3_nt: TGCGCCAGCAGCGCTCAACGGGGGGTGAACACCGGGGAGCTGTTTTTT
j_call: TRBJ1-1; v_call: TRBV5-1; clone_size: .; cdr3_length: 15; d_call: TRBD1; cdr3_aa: CASSFHYRGGTEAFF; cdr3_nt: TGCGCCAGCAGCTTCCATTACAGGGGAGGAACTGAAGCTTTCTTT
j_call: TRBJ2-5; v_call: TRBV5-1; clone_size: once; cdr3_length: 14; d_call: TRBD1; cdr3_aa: CASSATGVWETQYF; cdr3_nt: TGCGCCAGCAGCGCTACAGGGGTGTGGGAGACCCAGTACTTC
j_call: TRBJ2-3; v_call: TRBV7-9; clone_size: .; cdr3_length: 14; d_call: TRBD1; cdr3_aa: CASSFRGPADTQYF; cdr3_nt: TGTGCCAGCAGCTTCAGGGGGCCCGCAGATACGCAGTATTTT